Shown below are 8 T cell receptor beta chains from a single sample sequenced in a study of shared clonotypes between healthy human individuals. Measured with immunoSEQ multiplex PCR; TCRdb has only the in-frame clones, and not every one. This sample has about 1,900,000 clones; just under 95% occur once, and the top ten carry roughly 1%. Terminally differentiated effector memory CD45RA+ cells were left out of the naive CD8 fraction, which was CD45RO-negative and positively selected for CCR7. Sequencing was carried out using naive CD8+ T cells sorted from blood. The source of these receptors is a man aged 18 to 30 in good health.

This CDR3 reads CASSLPGELSYNSPLHF. In DNA, the CDR3 is TGTGCCAGCAGTTTGCCAGGGGAGCTCTCCTATAATTCACCCCTCCACTTT. The chain couples TRBV28 to TRBJ1-6; weak D call: TRBD1 (6 bases). This CDR3 has 17 amino acids. The germline V gene has CDR1 MDHEN and CDR2 SYDVKM. Trimming left V 3 bases short and J 0 bases short, with 12 bases between.

On this clone itself: The sample contains more than one DNA sequence encoding this CDR3. The DNA for the CDR3 is TGCAGCGTTGTCTCAGAATACGAGCAGTACTTC. Its protein product is CSVVSEYEQYF. V gene TRBV29-1 combines with J gene TRBJ2-7; D remains ambiguous. The V and J ends lost 4 bases and 4 bases respectively, with 8 bases between them. Germline V lookup: CDR1 SQVTM, CDR2 ANQGSEA. The CDR3 spans 11 residues.

The J gene is TRBJ2-5, the V gene TRBV4-2; D is ambiguous. The CDR3 has 14 amino acids. The germline CDR1 and CDR2 sequences are LGHNA and YNFKEQ. V shed 6 bases and J shed 4 bases, with 15 bases lying between them. CDR3 coding DNA: TGTGCCAGCAGTTGGAATCTCTACGGAGAGACCCAGTACTTC. Translating it yields CASSWNLYGETQYF.

V is TRBV19 and J is TRBJ2-7, with D possibly matching TRBD1 (5 bases). Germline assignment: CDR1 LNHDA and CDR2 SQIVND (reference sequence). Between the trimmed V and J ends, which lost 2 bases and 4 bases, there was a span of 9 bases. This CDR3 spans 13 amino acids. CDR3 in amino acids: CASSIFKGYEQYF. CDR3 sequence (DNA): TGTGCCAGTAGTATATTTAAGGGGTACGAGCAGTACTTC.

The J gene is TRBJ2-1, the V gene TRBV27; a possible D gene is TRBD1 (7 bases). Looked up from germline, CDR1 is MNHEY and CDR2 is SMNVEV (reference sequence). This CDR3 has 15 amino acids. The germline V and J ends were trimmed by 5 bases and 6 bases, with 17 bases remaining between them. The CDR3 nucleotides are TGTGCCAGCAGTCCCCTTACGCAGGGGGGCAATGAGCAGTTCTTC. It codes for CASSPLTQGGNEQFF.

The chain employs TRBV14 and TRBJ2-5; 12 nucleotides line up with TRBD2. Germline V CDR1 and CDR2: SGHDN, FVKESK. The CDR3 totals 16 residues. Trimming removed 4 bases from V and 2 bases from J; junction bases left unmatched: 5. CDR3 coding DNA: TGTGCCAGCAGCCCGCTAGCGGGAGGGATACAAGAGACCCAGTACTTC. Translated: CASSPLAGGIQETQYF.

The CDR3 sequence: CASSEEDLLSSTDTQYF. CDR3 in DNA: TGTGCCAGCAGTGAAGAAGACCTCCTCTCTAGCACAGATACGCAGTATTTT. This chain connects TRBV6-1 to TRBJ2-3; D is unresolved. Germline V gene sequence: CDR1 MNHNS, CDR2 SASEGT. The V and J ends lost 1 base and 0 bases respectively, with 14 bases between them. This CDR3 comprises 17 residues.

This rearrangement joins TRBV4-3 to TRBJ2-2; 12 nucleotides match TRBD2. The J segment lost 6 bases and the V segment lost 2 bases, leaving 10 bases of the junction unmatched. Germline V gives CDR1 LGHNA, CDR2 YSLEER. This CDR3 is built from 18 residues. CDR3 DNA: TGCGCCAGCAGCCAATATAACCCTAGCGGGAGGGCCCCCGGGGAGCTGTTTTTT. It is translated as CASSQYNPSGRAPGELFF.